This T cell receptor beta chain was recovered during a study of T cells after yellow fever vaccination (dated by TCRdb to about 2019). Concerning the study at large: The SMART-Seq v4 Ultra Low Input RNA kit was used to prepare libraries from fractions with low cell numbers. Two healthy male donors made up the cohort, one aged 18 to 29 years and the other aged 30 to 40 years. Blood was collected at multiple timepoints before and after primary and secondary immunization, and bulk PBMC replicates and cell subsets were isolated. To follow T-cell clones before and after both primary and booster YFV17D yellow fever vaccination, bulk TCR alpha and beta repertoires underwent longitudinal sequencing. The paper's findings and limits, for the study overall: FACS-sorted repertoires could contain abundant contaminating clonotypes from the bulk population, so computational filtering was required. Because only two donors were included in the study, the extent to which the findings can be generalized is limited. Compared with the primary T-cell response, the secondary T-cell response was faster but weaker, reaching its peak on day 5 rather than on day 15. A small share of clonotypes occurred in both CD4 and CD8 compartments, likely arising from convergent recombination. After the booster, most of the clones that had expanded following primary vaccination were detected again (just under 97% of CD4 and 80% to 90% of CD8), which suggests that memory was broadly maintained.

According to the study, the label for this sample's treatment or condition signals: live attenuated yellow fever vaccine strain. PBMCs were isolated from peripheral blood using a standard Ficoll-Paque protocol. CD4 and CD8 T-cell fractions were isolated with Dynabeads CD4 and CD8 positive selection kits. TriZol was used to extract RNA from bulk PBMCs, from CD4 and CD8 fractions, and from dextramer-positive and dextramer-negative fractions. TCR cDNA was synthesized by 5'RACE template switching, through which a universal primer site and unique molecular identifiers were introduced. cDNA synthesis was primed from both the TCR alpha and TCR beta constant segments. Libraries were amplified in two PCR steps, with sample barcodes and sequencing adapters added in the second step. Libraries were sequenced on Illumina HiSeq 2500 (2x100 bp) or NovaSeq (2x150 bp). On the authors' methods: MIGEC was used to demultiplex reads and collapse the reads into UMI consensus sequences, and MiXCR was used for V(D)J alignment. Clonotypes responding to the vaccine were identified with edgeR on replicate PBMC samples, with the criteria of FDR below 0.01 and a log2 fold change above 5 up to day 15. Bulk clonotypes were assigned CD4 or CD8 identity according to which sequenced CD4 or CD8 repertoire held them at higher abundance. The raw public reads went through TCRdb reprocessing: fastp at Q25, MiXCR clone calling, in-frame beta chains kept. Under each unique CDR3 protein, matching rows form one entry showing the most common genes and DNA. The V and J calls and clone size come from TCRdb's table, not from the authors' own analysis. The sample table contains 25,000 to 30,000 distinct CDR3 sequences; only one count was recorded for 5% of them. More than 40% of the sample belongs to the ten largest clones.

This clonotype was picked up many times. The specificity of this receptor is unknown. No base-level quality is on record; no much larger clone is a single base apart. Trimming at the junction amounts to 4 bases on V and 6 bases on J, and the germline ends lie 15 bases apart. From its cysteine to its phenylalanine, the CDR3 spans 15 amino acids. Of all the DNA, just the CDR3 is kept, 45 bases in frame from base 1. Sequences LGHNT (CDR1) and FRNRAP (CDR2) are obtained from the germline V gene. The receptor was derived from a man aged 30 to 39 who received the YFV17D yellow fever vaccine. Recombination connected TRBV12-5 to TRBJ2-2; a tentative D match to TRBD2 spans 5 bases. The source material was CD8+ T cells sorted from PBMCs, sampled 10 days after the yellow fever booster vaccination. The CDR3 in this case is CASGSLATNAGELFF. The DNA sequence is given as TGTGCTAGTGGTTCGTTAGCGACTAATGCCGGGGAGCTGTTTTTT.